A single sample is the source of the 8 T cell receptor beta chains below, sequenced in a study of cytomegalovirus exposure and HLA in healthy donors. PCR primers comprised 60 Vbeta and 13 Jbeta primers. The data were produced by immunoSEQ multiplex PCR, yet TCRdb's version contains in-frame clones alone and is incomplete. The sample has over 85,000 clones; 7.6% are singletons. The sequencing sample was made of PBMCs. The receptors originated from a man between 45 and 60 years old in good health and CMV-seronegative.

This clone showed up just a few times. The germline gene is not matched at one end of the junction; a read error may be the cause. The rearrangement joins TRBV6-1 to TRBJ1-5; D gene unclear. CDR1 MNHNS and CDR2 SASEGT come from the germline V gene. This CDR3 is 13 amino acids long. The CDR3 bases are TGTGCCAGCAGTGAAGGGAGGAATCAGCCCAAGCATTTT. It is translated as CASSEGRNQPKHF.

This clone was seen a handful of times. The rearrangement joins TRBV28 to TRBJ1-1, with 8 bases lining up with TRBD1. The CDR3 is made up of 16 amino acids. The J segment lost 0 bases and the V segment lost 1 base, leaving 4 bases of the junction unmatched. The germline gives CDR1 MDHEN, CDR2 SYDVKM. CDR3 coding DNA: TGTGCCAGCAGTTTATTCCAGGGGGCGTTGAACACTGAAGCTTTCTTT. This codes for CASSLFQGALNTEAFF. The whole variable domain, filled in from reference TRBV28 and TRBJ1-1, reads DVKVTQSSRYLVKRTGEKVFLECVQDMDHENMFWYRQDPGLGLRLIYFSYDVKMKEKGDIPEGYSVSREKKERFSLILESASTNQTSMYLCASSLFQGALNTEAFFGQGTRLTVV.

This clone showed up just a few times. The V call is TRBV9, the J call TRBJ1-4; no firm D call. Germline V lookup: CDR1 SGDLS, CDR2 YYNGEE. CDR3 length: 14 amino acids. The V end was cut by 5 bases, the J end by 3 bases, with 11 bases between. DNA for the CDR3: TGTGCCAGCAGACGACGGAGGTCTAATGAAAAACTGTTTTTT. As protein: CASRRRRSNEKLFF.

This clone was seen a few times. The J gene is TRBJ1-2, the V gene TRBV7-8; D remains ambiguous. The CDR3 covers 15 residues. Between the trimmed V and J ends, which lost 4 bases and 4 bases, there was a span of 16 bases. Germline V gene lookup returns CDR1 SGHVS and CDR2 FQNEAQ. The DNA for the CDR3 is TGTGCCAGCAGCTCACGTCGCTTCGAGAGCTATGGCTACACCTTC. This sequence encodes CASSSRRFESYGYTF.

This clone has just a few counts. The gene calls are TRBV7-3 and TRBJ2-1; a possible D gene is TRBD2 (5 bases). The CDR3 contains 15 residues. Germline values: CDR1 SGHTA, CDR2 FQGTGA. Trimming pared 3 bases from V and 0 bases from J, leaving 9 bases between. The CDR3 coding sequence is TGTGCCAGCAGCTTCGGAGCGGTCTCCTACAATGAGCAGTTCTTC. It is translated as CASSFGAVSYNEQFF.

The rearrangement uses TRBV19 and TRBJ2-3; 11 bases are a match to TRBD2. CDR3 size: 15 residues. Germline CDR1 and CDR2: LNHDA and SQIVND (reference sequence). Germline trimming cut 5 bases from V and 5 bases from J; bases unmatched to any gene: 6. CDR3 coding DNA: TGTGCCAGTAGTGCTACTAGCGGGAGTGGAGATACGCAGTATTTT. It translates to CASSATSGSGDTQYF.

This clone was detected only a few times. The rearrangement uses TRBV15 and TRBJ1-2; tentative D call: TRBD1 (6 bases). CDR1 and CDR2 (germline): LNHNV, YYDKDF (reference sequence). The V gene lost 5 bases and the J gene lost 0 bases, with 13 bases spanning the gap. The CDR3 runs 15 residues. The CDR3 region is CATSGEQGTNYGYTF. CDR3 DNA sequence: TGTGCCACCAGCGGCGAACAGGGAACTAACTATGGCTACACCTTC.

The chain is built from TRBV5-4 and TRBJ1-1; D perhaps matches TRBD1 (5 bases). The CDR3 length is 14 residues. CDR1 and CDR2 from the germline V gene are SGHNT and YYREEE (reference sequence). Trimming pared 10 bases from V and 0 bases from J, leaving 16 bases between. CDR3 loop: CAVGEGTLNTEAFF. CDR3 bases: TGTGCCGTGGGGGAGGGTACCCTGAACACTGAAGCTTTCTTT.